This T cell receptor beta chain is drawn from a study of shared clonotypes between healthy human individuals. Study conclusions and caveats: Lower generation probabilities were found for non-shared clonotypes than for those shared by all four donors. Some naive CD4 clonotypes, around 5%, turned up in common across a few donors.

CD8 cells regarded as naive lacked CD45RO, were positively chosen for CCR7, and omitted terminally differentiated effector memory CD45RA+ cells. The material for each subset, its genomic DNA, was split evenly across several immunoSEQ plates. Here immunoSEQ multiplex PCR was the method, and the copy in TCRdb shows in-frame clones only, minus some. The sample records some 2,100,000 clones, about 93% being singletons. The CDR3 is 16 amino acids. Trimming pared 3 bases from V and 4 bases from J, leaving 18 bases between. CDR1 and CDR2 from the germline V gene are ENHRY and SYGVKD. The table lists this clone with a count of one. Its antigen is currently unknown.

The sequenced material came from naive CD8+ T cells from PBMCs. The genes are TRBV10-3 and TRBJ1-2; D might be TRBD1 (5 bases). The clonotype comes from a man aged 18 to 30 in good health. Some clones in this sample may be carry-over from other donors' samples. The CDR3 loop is CAISDLDSTLLYGYTF. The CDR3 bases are TGTGCCATCAGTGATCTAGACAGCACCCTTCTCTATGGCTACACCTTC.